The 29 T cell receptor beta chains in this list originate from one sample, sequenced in a study of T-cell memory formation after mild COVID-19. TCRdb recomputed calls from the 5' RACE reads with MiXCR, one row per CDR3 protein. This sample has about 210,000 distinct CDR3 sequences; more than 9% occur once, and the top ten carry around 3.3%. Sequencing was performed on PBMCs or a T cell subset sorted from them (not recorded which). The receptors were gathered from a man younger than 35 who had mild COVID-19 (a few samples of this study predate the infection). Cell type and time point are not known.

This clonotype was picked up one time. The chain carries TRBV2 and TRBJ2-7, with TRBD2 as a possible D gene (8 bases). The CDR3 contains 14 residues. The germline V gene encodes CDR1 SNHLY and CDR2 FYNNEI. CDR3 residues: CASAREGTVGLGDV. The CDR3 coding sequence is TGTGCCAGCGCACGGGAGGGGACAGTGGGCCTAGGAGACGTC.

This clonotype was counted only a few times. The CDR3, as DNA: TGTGCCAGCAGCTTGGGCGGACAGAATAATTCACCCCTCCACTTT. This encodes CASSLGGQNNSPLHF. The chain couples TRBV5-5 to TRBJ1-6, with a weak D call TRBD1 (6 bases). The CDR3 runs 15 residues. V was trimmed by 0 bases and J by 5 bases, leaving 9 bases between them. Germline V gene lookup returns CDR1 SGHKS and CDR2 YYEKEE (reference sequence).

In this sample, this clonotype turned up a few times. The rearrangement joins TRBV12-3 or TRBV12-4 to TRBJ1-1; perhaps TRBD1 as D (5 bases). This CDR3 has 14 amino acids. V was clipped by 4 bases and J by 4 bases, with 13 bases between them. Here the CDR3 reads CASSSVRQTTEAFF. As DNA, the CDR3 is TGTGCCAGCAGTTCTGTTCGACAGACCACTGAAGCTTTCTTT.

This clonotype occurred a few times. The gene calls are TRBV10-3 and TRBJ1-3, with D possibly matching TRBD1 (6 bases). Germline CDR1 reads ENHRY; CDR2 reads SYGVKD. CDR3 length: 15 residues. The V end lost 4 bases, the J end lost 3 bases, and 13 bases lay between the germline ends. CDR3 sequence: CAISASGHRGNTIYF. The CDR3 DNA sequence: TGTGCCATCAGTGCCTCGGGACACCGTGGAAACACCATATATTTT.

This clonotype was seen more than once but under ten times. The DNA for the CDR3 is TGTGCCAGCAGTGAAGGGCATCTCGGGACTGGAAACACCATATATTTT. Its protein is CASSEGHLGTGNTIYF. The chain uses TRBV6-1 and TRBJ1-3; no definite D call. Trimming removed 1 base at V and 2 bases at J, with 12 bases between. This CDR3 is 16 amino acids long. Per the germline V gene, CDR1 is MNHNS and CDR2 is SASEGT.

Ten or more counts support this clonotype. This chain joins TRBV29-1 and TRBJ1-1, with D maybe TRBD1 (5 bases). CDR1 and CDR2 (germline): SQVTM, ANQGSEA. The CDR3 covers 14 residues. V was shortened by 6 bases and J by 2 bases, with 16 bases between the two germline ends. The CDR3 bases are TGCAGCGTGCCGGGACCGGCGGGCAACACTGAAGCTTTCTTT. It codes for CSVPGPAGNTEAFF.

The gene calls are TRBV12-3 or TRBV12-4 and TRBJ1-1; 8 bases fit TRBD1. V shed 5 bases, J shed 4 bases, and the junction held 3 bases outside the gene matches. The CDR3 runs 13 residues. This CDR3 reads CASSNTGGTEAFF. DNA of the CDR3: TGTGCCAGCAGTAATACAGGGGGCACTGAAGCTTTCTTT.

This rearrangement joins TRBV7-2 to TRBJ1-2; 8 nucleotides line up with TRBD1. The CDR3 runs 13 residues. CDR1 is SGHTA, CDR2 FQGNSA, per germline. J was trimmed by 9 bases and V by 3 bases; bases with no gene match: 6. CDR3 sequence (DNA): TGTGCCAGCAGCTTTGGGACAGGAGACAGCTACACCTTC. Its protein product is CASSFGTGDSYTF.

The chain recombines TRBV10-3 with TRBJ2-6; TRBD1 matches at 7 bases. The CDR3 runs to 20 residues. The ends lost 5 bases at V and 0 bases at J; junction bases unmatched: 16. Germline V gene sequence: CDR1 ENHRY, CDR2 SYGVKD. The CDR3 sequence: CAISPGTVSTYLSGANVLTF. The CDR3 DNA follows: TGTGCCATCAGTCCCGGGACAGTCTCAACTTATCTCTCTGGGGCCAACGTCCTGACTTTC.

The chain links TRBV12-3 or TRBV12-4 to TRBJ1-1, with D maybe TRBD1 (6 bases). This CDR3 is built from 15 residues. Trimming removed 2 bases from V and 2 bases from J, with 12 bases in between. For the CDR3, the DNA is TGTGCCAGCAGTTTATGGGGAGGGGGTAACACTGAAGCTTTCTTT. Protein sequence: CASSLWGGGNTEAFF.

There are a few counts of this clonotype. V is TRBV10-3 and J is TRBJ2-2, with D tentatively TRBD1 or TRBD2 (5 bases each). Germline V CDR1 and CDR2: ENHRY, SYGVKD. This CDR3 is built from 14 residues. The V gene lost 4 bases and the J gene lost 4 bases, with 10 bases spanning the gap. DNA of the CDR3: TGTGCCATCAGTGGAGGGCAGGGCACCGGGGAGCTGTTTTTT. Translating gives CAISGGQGTGELFF.

This clonotype was seen more than once but under ten times. The chain employs TRBV5-1 and TRBJ2-5; D possibly corresponds to TRBD2 (6 bases). The V end was cut by 2 bases, the J end by 4 bases, with 12 bases between. This CDR3 spans 14 amino acids. Per germline, CDR1 SGHRS and CDR2 YFSETQ. The CDR3 reads CASSFAGMVETQYF. DNA for the CDR3: TGCGCCAGCAGCTTCGCGGGGATGGTAGAGACCCAGTACTTC.

A few counts support this clonotype. This rearrangement joins TRBV5-1 to TRBJ2-1; TRBD2 aligns across 11 bases. Per germline, CDR1 SGHRS and CDR2 YFSETQ. Trimming removed 6 bases from V and 5 bases from J; junction bases left unmatched: 10. The CDR3 totals 16 residues. The chain's CDR3 is CASTLTSGGQDNEQFF. Written as DNA, the CDR3 is TGCGCCAGCACCTTAACTAGCGGGGGACAGGACAATGAGCAGTTCTTC.

This chain joins TRBV5-1 and TRBJ1-4; perhaps TRBD1 as D (6 bases). The germline V and J ends were trimmed by 3 bases and 7 bases, with 16 bases remaining between them. Germline V gene lookup returns CDR1 SGHRS and CDR2 YFSETQ. The CDR3 loop spans 15 amino acids. The CDR3 bases are TGCGCCAGCAGCTCGGTGGGGGGCGCATTTGAAAAACTGTTTTTT. It yields the protein CASSSVGGAFEKLFF.

J is TRBJ2-5 and V is TRBV28, with 9 bases identical to TRBD1. Germline V lookup: CDR1 MDHEN, CDR2 SYDVKM. V shed 3 bases, J shed 4 bases, and the junction held 3 bases outside the gene matches. The CDR3 spans 14 residues. DNA of the CDR3: TGTGCCAGCAGTTTCCCGACAGGGGGAGAGACCCAGTACTTC. Protein: CASSFPTGGETQYF.

This clonotype was seen repeatedly, ten times or more. The chain couples TRBV5-8 to TRBJ1-2; 8 bases fit TRBD1. J was trimmed by 0 bases and V by 4 bases; bases with no gene match: 17. CDR3 length: 19 residues. Germline V gene sequence: CDR1 SGHTS, CDR2 YDEGEE. The CDR3 bases are TGTGCCAGCAGCCCTAGACTCGACAGGGGCCGAGTTGCTAACTATGGCTACACCTTC. Translating it yields CASSPRLDRGRVANYGYTF. Full variable domain (remainder filled in from reference TRBV5-8 and TRBJ1-2): EAGVTQSPTHLIKTRGQQATLRCSPISGHTSVYWYQQALGLGLQFLLWYDEGEERNRGNFPPRFSGRQFPNYSSELNVNALELEDSALYLCASSPRLDRGRVANYGYTFGSGTRLTVV.

This rearrangement joins TRBV19 to TRBJ2-5; the match to TRBD1 covers 7 bases. Germline lookup yields CDR1 LNHDA and CDR2 SQIVND (reference sequence). V shed 9 bases and J 1 base; nucleotides not matched to a gene: 5. The CDR3 length is 13 residues. The CDR3 sequence: CAREGDSQETQYF. CDR3 DNA sequence: TGTGCCAGGGAAGGGGACAGCCAAGAGACCCAGTACTTC.

This clonotype was detected only a few times. V gene TRBV7-2 combines with J gene TRBJ2-2; D call uncertain. This CDR3 comprises 15 residues. Germline-derived CDR1 and CDR2 are SGHTA and FQGNSA. V was cut by 5 bases and J by 1 base, with 11 bases left in between. CDR3 amino acids: CASSAFGRNTGELFF. CDR3 coding DNA: TGTGCCAGCAGCGCCTTCGGCAGGAACACCGGGGAGCTGTTTTTT.

This clonotype was observed a handful of times. The chain carries TRBV5-1 and TRBJ1-1; D ambiguous. Germline values: CDR1 SGHRS, CDR2 YFSETQ. Trimming removed 3 bases at V and 2 bases at J, with 8 bases between. This CDR3 contains 13 residues. The CDR3 here is CASSWEPNTEAFF. For the CDR3, the DNA is TGCGCCAGCAGCTGGGAGCCAAACACTGAAGCTTTCTTT. The whole variable domain, remainder taken from reference TRBV5-1 and TRBJ1-1, is KAGVTQTPRYLIKTRGQQVTLSCSPISGHRSVSWYQQTPGQGLQFLFEYFSETQRNKGNFPGRFSGRQFSNSRSEMNVSTLELGDSALYLCASSWEPNTEAFFGQGTRLTVV.

In its sample, this clonotype was seen a few times. The V gene is TRBV20-1, the J gene TRBJ1-2; 10 bases match TRBD1. CDR3 length equals 12 residues. The J segment lost 8 bases and the V segment lost 5 bases, leaving 5 bases of the junction unmatched. CDR1 DFQATT and CDR2 SNEGSKA come from the germline V gene (reference sequence). Here the CDR3 DNA reads TGCAGTGCTCGGGACAGGGGACACGGCTACACCTTC. Amino acids: CSARDRGHGYTF.

The sample holds a few counts of this clonotype. The chain uses TRBV5-4 and TRBJ2-3, with 7 bases matching TRBD1. This CDR3 is 14 amino acids long. CDR1 and CDR2 from the germline V gene are SGHNT and YYREEE (reference sequence). V trimming: 4 bases; J trimming: 1 base; junction bases outside the gene matches: 3. Here the CDR3 reads CASSDRARTDTQYF. The DNA of the CDR3 is TGTGCCAGCAGCGACAGGGCCCGCACAGATACGCAGTATTTT.

The chain recombines TRBV4-3 with TRBJ2-7; weak D call: TRBD1 (6 bases). Between the trimmed V and J ends, which lost 4 bases and 5 bases, there was a span of 18 bases. This CDR3 is 15 amino acids long. CDR1 and CDR2 (germline): LGHNA, YSLEER. CDR3: CASSPRSQGLNEQYF. CDR3 DNA: TGCGCCAGCAGCCCCCGTTCACAGGGTCTCAACGAGCAGTACTTC.

The sample holds a few counts of this clonotype. V is TRBV2 and J is TRBJ2-3; D is possibly TRBD1 or TRBD2 (6 bases each). There are 14 residues in the CDR3. V lost 2 bases and J lost 4, with 10 bases in between. Germline assignment: CDR1 SNHLY and CDR2 FYNNEI. The CDR3 region has the DNA TGTGCCAGCAGTGAACGTAGGGGGGCAGATACGCAGTATTTT. It yields the protein CASSERRGADTQYF. Full variable domain (rest looked up from reference TRBV2 and TRBJ2-3): EPEVTQTPSHQVTQMGQEVILRCVPISNHLYFYWYRQILGQKVEFLVSFYNNEISEKSEIFDDQFSVERPDGSNFTLKIRSTKLEDSAMYFCASSERRGADTQYFGPGTRLTVL.

This clonotype came up a few times. J is TRBJ1-2 and V is TRBV29-1; 12 bases align to TRBD1. V gave up 4 bases and J gave up 4 bases; unmatched junction bases: 4. CDR3 length: 14 amino acids. Germline-derived CDR1 and CDR2 are SQVTM and ANQGSEA. CDR3 in amino acids: CSVAPGQGAYGYTF. The CDR3 region has the DNA TGCAGCGTTGCCCCGGGACAGGGGGCCTATGGCTACACCTTC.

This clonotype has ten or more counts. The chain has TRBV29-1 and TRBJ2-3; 9 bases map to TRBD2. V was pared by 5 bases and J by 7 bases, with 10 bases of the junction left unmatched. The CDR3 contains 14 residues. Germline V CDR1 and CDR2: SQVTM, ANQGSEA. Here the CDR3 DNA reads TGCAGCGTTACCAGCGGGGGGACAAGAAATACGCAGTATTTT. This gives the protein CSVTSGGTRNTQYF.

V gene TRBV7-8 combines with J gene TRBJ2-7; unclear D gene. Germline values: CDR1 SGHVS, CDR2 FQNEAQ. This CDR3 comprises 11 residues. V shed 6 bases and J shed 3 bases, with 6 bases lying between them. The CDR3 reads CASSSDYEQYF. CDR3 nucleotide sequence: TGTGCCAGCAGTTCAGACTACGAGCAGTACTTC.

There are a few counts of this clonotype. V and J are TRBV5-1 and TRBJ2-1; tentative D call: TRBD2 (5 bases). Trimming took off 4 bases at V and 0 bases at J, with 14 bases between the two ends. CDR3 length equals 16 residues. Germline-derived CDR1 and CDR2 are SGHRS and YFSETQ. CDR3 nucleotide sequence: TGCGCCAGCAGCCCAGGCGGACTTAGCTCCTACAATGAGCAGTTCTTC. It translates to CASSPGGLSSYNEQFF.

This chain links TRBV5-4 with TRBJ2-3, with D possibly TRBD1 on 6 matching bases. V was trimmed by 4 bases and J by 5 bases, leaving 14 bases between them. The CDR3 has 14 residues. The V gene's germline CDR1 is SGHNT and CDR2 YYREEE (reference sequence). CDR3 bases: TGTGCCAGCAGCCAAACCAAAGGGGGAGATACGCAGTATTTT. This translates into CASSQTKGGDTQYF. The full variable domain, with the rest looked up from reference TRBV5-4 and TRBJ2-3, is ETGVTQSPTHLIKTRGQQVTLRCSSQSGHNTVSWYQQALGQGPQFIFQYYREEENGRGNFPPRFSGLQFPNYSSELNVNALELDDSALYLCASSQTKGGDTQYFGPGTRLTVL.

The V call is TRBV10-3, the J call TRBJ1-1, with unresolved D. There are 12 residues in the CDR3. The V end lost 3 bases, the J end lost 7 bases, and 9 bases lay between the germline ends. From germline, CDR1 is ENHRY and CDR2 SYGVKD. This chain's CDR3 is CAISDNGYEAFF. The CDR3 DNA reads TGTGCCATCAGTGATAATGGGTATGAAGCTTTCTTT.